This TCR beta chain was sequenced during a study of CD8+CD57+ T cells in acquired aplastic anemia. Study-wide background: Sorted cells (CD4+ and CD8+) yielded DNA amounts that averaged about 2.9 ug.

This CDR3 comprises 13 residues. Germline CDR1 and CDR2: SGHVS and FQNEAQ. The V and J ends lost 0 bases and 6 bases respectively, with 6 bases between them. CDR3 and TCR beta VDJ profiling relied on a genomic DNA template. TCRdb re-called the reads with MiXCR, one entry per CDR3 protein. The sample has some 120,000 distinct CDR3 sequences, over 45% seen once. This rearrangement joins TRBV7-8 to TRBJ1-5; no reliable D call. The specimen sequenced was sorted CD4+, CD8+, or CD8+CD57+ T cells (not recorded which) from PBMCs. The source of this sequence is a human donor in good health, serving as a control. CDR3 amino acids: CASSLALSQPQHF. CDR3 nucleotides: TGTGCCAGCAGCTTAGCTTTGTCTCAGCCCCAGCATTTT. Drawing the rest from reference TRBV7-8 and TRBJ1-5, the complete variable domain is GAGVSQSPRYKVAKRGQDVALRCDPISGHVSLFWYQQALGQGPEFLTYFQNEAQLDKSGLPSDRFFAERPEGSVSTLKIQRTQQEDSAVYLCASSLALSQPQHFGDGTRLSIL.